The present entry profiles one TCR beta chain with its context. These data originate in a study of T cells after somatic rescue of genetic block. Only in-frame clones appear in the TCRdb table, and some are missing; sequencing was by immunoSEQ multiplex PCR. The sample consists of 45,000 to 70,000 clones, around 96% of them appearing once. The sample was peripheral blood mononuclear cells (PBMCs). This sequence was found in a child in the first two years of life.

CDR3 amino acids: CASSQGIPGEKLFF. In DNA form, the CDR3 reads TGTGCCAGCAGCCAAGGGATCCCTGGTGAAAAACTGTTTTTT. V and J are TRBV14 and TRBJ1-4; D unclear. Germline assignment: CDR1 SGHDN and CDR2 FVKESK. V was shortened by 1 base and J by 7 bases, with 10 bases between the two germline ends. The CDR3 has 14 amino acids.